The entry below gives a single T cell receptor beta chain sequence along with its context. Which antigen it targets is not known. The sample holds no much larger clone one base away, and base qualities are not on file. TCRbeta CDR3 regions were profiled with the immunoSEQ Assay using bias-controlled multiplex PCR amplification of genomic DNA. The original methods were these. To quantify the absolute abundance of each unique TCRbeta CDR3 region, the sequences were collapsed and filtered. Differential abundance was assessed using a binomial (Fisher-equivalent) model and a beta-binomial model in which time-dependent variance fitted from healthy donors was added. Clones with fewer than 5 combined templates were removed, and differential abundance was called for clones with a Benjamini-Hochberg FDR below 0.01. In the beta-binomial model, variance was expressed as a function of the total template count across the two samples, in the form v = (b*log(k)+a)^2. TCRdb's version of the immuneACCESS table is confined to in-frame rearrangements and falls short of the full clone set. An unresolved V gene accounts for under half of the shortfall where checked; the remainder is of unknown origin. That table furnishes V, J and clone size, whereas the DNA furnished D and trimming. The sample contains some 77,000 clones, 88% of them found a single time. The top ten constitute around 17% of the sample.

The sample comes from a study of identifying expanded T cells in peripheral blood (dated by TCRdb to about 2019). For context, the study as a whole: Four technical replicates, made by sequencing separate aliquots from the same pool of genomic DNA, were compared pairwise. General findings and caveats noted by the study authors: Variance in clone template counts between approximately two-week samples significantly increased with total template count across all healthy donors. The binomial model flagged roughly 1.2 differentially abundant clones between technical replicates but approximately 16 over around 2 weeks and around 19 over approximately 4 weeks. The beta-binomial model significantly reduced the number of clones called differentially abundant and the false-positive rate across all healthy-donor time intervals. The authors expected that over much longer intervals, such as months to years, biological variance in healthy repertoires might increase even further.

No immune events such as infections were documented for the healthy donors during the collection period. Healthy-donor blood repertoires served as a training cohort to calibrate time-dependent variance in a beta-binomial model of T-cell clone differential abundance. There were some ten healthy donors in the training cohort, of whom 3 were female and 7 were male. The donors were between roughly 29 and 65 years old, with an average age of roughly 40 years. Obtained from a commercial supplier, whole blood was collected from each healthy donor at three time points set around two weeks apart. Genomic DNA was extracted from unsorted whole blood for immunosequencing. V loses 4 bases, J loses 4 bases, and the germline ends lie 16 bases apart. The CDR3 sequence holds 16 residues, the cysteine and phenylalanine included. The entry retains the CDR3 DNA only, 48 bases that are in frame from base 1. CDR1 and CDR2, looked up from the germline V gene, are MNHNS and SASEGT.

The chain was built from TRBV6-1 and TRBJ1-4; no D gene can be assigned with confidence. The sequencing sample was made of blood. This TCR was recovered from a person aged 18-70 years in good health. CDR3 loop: CASSGALLGLNEKLFF. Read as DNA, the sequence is TGTGCCAGCAGTGGAGCTCTCCTAGGCCTTAATGAAAAACTGTTTTTT.